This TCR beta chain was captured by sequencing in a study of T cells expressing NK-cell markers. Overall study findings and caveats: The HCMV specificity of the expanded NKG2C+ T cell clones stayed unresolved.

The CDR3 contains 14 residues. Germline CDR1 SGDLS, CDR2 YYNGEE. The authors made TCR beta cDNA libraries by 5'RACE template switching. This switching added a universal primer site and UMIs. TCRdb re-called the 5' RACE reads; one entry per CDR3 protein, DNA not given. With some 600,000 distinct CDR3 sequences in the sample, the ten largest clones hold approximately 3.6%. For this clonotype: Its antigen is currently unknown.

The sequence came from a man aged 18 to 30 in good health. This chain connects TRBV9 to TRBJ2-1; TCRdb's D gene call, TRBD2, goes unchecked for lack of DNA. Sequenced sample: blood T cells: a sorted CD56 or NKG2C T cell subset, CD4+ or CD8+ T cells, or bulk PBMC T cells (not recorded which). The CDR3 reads CASSVHEGLPEQFF.